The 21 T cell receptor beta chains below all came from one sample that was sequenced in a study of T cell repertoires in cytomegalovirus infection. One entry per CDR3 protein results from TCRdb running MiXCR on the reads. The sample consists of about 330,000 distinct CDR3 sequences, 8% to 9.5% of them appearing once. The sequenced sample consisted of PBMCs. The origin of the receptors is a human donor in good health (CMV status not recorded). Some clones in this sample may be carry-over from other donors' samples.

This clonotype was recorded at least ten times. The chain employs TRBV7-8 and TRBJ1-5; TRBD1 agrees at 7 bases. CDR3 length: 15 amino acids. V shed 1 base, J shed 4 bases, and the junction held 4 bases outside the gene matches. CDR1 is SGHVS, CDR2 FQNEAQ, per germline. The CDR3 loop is CASSLVQGTNQPQHF. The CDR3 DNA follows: TGTGCCAGCAGCTTAGTACAGGGGACGAATCAGCCCCAGCATTTT.

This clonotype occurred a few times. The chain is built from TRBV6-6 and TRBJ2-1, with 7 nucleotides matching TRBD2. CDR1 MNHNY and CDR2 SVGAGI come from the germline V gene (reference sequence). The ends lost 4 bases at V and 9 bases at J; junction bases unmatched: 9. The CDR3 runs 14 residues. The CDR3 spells CASSFRDYQPEQFF. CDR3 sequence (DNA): TGTGCCAGCAGTTTCCGGGACTACCAACCTGAGCAGTTCTTC.

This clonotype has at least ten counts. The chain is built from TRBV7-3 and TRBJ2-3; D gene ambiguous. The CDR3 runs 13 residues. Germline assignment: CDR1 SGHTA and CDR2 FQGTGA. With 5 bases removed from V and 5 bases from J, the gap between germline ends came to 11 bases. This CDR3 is CASSPDRRDTQYF. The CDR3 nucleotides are TGTGCCAGCAGCCCGGACCGGAGAGATACGCAGTATTTT. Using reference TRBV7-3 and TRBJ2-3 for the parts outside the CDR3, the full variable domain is GAGVSQTPSNKVTEKGKYVELRCDPISGHTALYWYRQSLGQGPEFLIYFQGTGAADDSGLPNDRFFAVRPEGSVSTLKIQRTERGDSAVYLCASSPDRRDTQYFGPGTRLTVL.

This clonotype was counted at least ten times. CDR3 sequence (DNA): TGTGCCAGCAGCCCAACTAGCGGGGGGGCCAATGAGCAGTTCTTC. Amino acids: CASSPTSGGANEQFF. The chain links TRBV7-3 to TRBJ2-1; TRBD2 matches 13 bases. V lost 5 bases, J lost 6 bases, and 4 bases stayed unmatched. This CDR3 contains 15 residues. Germline loops: CDR1 SGHTA, CDR2 FQGTGA.

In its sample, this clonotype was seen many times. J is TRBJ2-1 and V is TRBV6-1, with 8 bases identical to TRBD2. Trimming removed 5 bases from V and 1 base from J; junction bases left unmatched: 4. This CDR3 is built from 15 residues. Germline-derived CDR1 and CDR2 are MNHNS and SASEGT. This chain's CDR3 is CASSLLAGSYNEQFF. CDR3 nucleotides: TGTGCCAGCAGTCTCTTAGCGGGGTCCTACAATGAGCAGTTCTTC.

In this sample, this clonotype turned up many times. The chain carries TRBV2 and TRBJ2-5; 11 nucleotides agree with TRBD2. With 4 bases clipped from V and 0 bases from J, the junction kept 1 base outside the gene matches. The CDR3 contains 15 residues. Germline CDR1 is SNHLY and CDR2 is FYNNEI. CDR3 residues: CASSGTSGYQETQYF. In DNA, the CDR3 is TGTGCCAGCAGTGGGACTAGCGGGTACCAAGAGACCCAGTACTTC.

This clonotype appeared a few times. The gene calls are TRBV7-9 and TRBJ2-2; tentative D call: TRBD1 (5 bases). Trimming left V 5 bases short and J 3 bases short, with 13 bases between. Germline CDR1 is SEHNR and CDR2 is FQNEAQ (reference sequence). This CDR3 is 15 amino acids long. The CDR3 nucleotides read TGTGCCAGCAGCCTAGGGGATCGGGACACCGGGGAGCTGTTTTTT. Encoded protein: CASSLGDRDTGELFF. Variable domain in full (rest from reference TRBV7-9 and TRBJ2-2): DTGVSQNPRHKITKRGQNVTFRCDPISEHNRLYWYRQTLGQGPEFLTYFQNEAQLEKSRLLSDRFSAERPKGSFSTLEIQRTEQGDSAMYLCASSLGDRDTGELFFGEGSRLTVL.

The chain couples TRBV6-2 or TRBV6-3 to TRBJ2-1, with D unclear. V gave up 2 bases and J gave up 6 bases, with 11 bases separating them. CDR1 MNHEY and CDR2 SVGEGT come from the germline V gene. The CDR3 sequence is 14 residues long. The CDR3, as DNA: TGTGCCAGCAGTTACCCAGGAAGGGTCAATGAGCAGTTCTTC. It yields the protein CASSYPGRVNEQFF.

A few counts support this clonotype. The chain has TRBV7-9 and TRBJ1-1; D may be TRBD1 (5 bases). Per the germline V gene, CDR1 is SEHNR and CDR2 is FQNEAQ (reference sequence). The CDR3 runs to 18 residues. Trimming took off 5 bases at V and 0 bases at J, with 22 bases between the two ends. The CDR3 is CASSPIGAGSRMNTEAFF. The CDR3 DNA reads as TGTGCCAGCAGCCCGATAGGGGCAGGCTCCCGCATGAACACTGAAGCTTTCTTT.

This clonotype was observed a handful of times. The CDR3 DNA sequence: TGCAGCGTTGAAGTTGGGGGATCCGAGCAGTACTTC. The encoded protein is CSVEVGGSEQYF. The V and J genes are TRBV29-1 and TRBJ2-7; the D call may be TRBD1 or TRBD2 (5 bases each). This CDR3 has 12 amino acids. In germline, CDR1 is SQVTM, CDR2 ANQGSEA. Deletions cut 1 base from V and 6 bases from J, with 10 bases between.

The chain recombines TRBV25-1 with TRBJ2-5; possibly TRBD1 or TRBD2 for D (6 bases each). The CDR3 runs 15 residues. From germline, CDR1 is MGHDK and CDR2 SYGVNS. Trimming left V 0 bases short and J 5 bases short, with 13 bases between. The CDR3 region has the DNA TGTGCCAGCAGTGAATATGGGGGGCTTGGGGAGACCCAGTACTTC. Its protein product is CASSEYGGLGETQYF.

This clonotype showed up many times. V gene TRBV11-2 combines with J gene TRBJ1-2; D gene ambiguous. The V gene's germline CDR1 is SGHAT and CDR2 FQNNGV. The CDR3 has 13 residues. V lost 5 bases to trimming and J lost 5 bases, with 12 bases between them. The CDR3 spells CASSKGPEYGYTF. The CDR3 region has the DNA TGTGCCAGCAGCAAAGGGCCAGAATATGGCTACACCTTC.

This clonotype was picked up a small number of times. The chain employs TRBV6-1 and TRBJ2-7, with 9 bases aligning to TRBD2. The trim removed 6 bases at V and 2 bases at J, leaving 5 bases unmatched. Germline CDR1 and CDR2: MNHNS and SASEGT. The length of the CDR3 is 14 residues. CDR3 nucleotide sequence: TGTGCCAGCAGGGTAGCGGGGGCAGCCTACGAGCAGTACTTC. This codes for CASRVAGAAYEQYF.

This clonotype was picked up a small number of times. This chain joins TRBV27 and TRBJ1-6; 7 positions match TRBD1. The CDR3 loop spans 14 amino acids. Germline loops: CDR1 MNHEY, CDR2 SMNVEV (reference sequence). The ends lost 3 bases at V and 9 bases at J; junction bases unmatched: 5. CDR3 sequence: CASSFQQGTSPLHF. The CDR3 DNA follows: TGTGCCAGCAGTTTCCAACAGGGGACTTCACCCCTCCACTTT.

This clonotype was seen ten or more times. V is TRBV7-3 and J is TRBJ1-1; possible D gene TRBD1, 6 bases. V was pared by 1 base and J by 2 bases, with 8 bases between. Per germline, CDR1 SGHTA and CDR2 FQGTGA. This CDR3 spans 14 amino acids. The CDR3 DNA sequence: TGTGCCAGCAGCTTAAGCGGGACAAACACTGAAGCTTTCTTT. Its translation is CASSLSGTNTEAFF.

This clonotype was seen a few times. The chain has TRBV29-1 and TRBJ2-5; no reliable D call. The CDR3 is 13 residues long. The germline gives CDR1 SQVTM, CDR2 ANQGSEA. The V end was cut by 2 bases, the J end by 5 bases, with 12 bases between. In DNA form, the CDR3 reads TGCAGCGTTGAACCCGGGTTCGGGGAGACCCAGTACTTC. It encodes CSVEPGFGETQYF. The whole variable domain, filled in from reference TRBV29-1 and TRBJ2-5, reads SAVISQKPSRDICQRGTSLTIQCQVDSQVTMMFWYRQQPGQSLTLIATANQGSEATYESGFVIDKFPISRPNLTFSTLTVSNMSPEDSSIYLCSVEPGFGETQYFGPGTRLLVL.

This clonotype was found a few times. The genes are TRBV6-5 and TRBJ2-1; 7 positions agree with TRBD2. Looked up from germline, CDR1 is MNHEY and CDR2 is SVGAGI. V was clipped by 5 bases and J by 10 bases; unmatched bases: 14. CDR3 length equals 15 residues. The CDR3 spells CASSPAWRGTWEQFF. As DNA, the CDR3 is TGTGCCAGCAGTCCTGCCTGGCGGGGGACCTGGGAGCAGTTCTTC.

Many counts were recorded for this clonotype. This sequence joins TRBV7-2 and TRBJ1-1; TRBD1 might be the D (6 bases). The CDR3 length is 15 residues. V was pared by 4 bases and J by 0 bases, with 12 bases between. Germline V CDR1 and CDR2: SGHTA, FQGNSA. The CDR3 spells CASSSLGTLNTEAFF. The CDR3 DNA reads TGTGCCAGCAGCTCCCTAGGGACATTGAACACTGAAGCTTTCTTT. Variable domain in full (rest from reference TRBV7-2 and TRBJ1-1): GAGVSQSPSNKVTEKGKDVELRCDPISGHTALYWYRQSLGQGLEFLIYFQGNSAPDKSGLPSDRFSAERTGGSVSTLTIQRTQQEDSAVYLCASSSLGTLNTEAFFGQGTRLTVV.

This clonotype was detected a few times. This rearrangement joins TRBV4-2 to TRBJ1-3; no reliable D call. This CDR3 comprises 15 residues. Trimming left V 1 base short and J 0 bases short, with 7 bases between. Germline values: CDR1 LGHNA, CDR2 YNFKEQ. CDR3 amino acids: CASSQAQHSGNTIYF. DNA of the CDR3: TGTGCCAGCAGCCAAGCACAGCACTCTGGAAACACCATATATTTT.

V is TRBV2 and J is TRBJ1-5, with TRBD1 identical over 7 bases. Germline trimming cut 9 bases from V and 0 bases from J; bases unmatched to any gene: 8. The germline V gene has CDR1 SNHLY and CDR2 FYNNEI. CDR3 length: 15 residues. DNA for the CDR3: TGTGCCAGTGGTCGACAGGGAATTAGCAATCAGCCCCAGCATTTT. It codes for CASGRQGISNQPQHF.

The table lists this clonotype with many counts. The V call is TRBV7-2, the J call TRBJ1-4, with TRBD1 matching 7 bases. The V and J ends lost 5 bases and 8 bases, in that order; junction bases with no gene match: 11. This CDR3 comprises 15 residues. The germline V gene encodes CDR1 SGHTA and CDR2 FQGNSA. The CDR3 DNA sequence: TGTGCCAGCAGCGGGAGGACAGGCCTTAGGGAAAAACTGTTTTTT. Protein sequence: CASSGRTGLREKLFF.